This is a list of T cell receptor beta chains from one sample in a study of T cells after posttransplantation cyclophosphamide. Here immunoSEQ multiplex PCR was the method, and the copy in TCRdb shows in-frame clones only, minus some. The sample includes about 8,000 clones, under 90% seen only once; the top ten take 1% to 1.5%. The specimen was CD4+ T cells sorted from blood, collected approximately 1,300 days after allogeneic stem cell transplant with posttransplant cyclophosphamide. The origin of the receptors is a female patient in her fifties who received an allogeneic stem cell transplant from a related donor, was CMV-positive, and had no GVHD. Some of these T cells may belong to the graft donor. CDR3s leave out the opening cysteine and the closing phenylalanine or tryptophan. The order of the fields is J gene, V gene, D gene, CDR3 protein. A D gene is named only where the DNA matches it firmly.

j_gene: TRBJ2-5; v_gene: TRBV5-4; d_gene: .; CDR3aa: ASNSVVGSGETQY
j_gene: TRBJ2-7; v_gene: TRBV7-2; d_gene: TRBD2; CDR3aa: ASSSLAGSYEQY
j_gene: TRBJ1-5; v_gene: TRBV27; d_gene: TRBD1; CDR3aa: ASSLRRGRVGLQSNQPQH
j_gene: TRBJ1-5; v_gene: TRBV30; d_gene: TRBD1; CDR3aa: AYSPGTENQPQH
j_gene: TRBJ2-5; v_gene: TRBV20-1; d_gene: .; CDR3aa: SARSGLPIN
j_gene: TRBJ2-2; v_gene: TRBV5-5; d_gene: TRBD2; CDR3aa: ASSFGTSPTGELF
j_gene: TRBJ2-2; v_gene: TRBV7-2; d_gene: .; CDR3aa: ASSSRLADTGELF
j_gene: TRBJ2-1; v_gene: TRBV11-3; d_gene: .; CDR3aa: ASSAVQGGEQF
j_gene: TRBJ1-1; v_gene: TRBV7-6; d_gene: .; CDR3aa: ASSGGQNTEAF
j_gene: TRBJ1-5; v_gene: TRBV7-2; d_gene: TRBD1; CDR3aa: ASSLHRGGSNQPQH
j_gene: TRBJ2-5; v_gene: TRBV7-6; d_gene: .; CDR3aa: ASSLDREETQY
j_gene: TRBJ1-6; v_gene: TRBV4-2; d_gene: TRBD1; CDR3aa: ASSQVVGQGRNSPLH
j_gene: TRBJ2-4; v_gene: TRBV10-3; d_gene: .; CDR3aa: AISPSFALAKNIQY
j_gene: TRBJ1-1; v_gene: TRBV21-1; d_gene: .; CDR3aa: ASSPHRPEKNTEAF
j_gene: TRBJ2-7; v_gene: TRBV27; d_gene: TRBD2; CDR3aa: ASSLRLAGASEQY
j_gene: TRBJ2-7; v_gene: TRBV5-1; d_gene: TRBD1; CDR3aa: ASSSGTGVSGEQY
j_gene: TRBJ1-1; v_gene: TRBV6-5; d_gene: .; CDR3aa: ASSYSLGDTEAF
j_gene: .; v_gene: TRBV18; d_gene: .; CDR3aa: ASSPTASSYEQY
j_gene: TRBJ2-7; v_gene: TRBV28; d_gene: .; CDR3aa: ASYRQARGYEQY
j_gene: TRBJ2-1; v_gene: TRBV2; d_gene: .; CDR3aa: ARDRGSYNEQF
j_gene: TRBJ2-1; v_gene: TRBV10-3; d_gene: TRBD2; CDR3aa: AISEFSGYSYNEQF
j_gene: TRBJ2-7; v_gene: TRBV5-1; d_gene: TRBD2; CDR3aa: ASSRSSGSSYEQY
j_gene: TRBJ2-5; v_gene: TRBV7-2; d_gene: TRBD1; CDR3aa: ASSFSGGMGETQY
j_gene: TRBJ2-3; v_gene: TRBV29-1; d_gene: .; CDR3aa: SVVQDTDTQY
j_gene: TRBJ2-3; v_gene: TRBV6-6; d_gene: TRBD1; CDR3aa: ASSPGTGASQSTQY
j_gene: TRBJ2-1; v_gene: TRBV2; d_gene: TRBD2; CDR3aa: ASLVLAANNEQF
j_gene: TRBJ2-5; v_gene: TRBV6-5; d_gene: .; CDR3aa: ASSYAGALQETQY
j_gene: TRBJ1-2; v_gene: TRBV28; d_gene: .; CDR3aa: ASSYGGAYGYT
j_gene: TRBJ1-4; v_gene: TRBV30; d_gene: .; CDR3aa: AWSVQGGEKLF
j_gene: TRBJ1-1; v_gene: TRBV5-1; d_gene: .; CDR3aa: ASSLVKNTEAF
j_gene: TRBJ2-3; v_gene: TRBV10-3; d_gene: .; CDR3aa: AISGTGSTDTQY
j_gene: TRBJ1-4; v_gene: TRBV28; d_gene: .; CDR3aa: ASSLSTDEKLF
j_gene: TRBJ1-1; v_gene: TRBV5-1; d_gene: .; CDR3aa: ASSLRDKNTEAF
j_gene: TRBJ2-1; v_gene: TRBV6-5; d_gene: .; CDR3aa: ASRTPGSYNEQF
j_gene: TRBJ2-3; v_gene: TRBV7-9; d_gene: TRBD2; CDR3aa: ASSLGASGGTDTQY
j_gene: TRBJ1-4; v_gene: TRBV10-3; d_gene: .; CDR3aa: AISEKRDEKLF
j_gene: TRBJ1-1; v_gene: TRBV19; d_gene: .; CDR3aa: ASSYERNTEAF
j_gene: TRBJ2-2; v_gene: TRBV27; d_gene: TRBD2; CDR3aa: ASIRTSGRSGELF
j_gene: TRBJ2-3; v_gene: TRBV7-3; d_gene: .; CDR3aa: ASSLTRSSTDTQY
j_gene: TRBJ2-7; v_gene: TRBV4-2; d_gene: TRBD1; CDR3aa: ASSRTGETYEQY
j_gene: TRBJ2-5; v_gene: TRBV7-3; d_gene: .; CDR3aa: ASSLSREETQY
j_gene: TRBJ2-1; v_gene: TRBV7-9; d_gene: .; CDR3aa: ASRLEGQGYNEQF
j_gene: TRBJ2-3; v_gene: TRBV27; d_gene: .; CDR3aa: ASSLSLALVADTQY
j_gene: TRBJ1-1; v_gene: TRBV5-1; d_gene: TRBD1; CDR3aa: ASELNGQGGTEAF
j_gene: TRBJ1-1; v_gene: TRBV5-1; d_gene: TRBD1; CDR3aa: ASSIQGAEAF
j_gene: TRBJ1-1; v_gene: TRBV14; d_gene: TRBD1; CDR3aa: ASSSLGQGGGMNTEAF
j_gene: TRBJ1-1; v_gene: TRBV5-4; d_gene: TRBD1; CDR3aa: ASSRGQGYNTEAF
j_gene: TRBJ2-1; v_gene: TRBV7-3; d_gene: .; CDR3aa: ASSLSGGSALNEQF
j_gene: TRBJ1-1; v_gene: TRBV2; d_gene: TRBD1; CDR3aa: ASSDAGGGGMNTEAF
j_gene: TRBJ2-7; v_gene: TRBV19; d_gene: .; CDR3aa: ASRMSDTYEQY
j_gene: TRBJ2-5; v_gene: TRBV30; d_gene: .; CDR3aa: AWRAHVYQETQY
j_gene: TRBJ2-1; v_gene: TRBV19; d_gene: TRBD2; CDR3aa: ASSIRFGGGAGGPNEQF
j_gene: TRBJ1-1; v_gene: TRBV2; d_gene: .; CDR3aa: ASPRGGRLRNTEAF